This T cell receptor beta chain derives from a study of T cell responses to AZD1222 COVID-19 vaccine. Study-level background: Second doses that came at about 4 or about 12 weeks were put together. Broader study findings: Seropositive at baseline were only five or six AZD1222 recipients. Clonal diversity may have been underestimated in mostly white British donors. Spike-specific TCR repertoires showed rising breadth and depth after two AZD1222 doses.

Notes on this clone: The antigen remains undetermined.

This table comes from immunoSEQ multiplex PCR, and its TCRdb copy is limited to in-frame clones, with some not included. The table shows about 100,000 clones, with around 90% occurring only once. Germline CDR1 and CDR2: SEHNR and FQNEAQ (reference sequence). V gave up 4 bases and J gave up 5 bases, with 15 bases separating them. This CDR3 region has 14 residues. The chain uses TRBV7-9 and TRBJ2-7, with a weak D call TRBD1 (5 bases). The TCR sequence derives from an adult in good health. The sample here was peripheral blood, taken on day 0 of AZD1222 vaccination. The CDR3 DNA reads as TGTGCCAGCAGCTCTTCCCAGGGAACCCACGAGCAGTACTTC. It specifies CASSSSQGTHEQYF.